Listed here are 21 T cell receptor beta chains from one sample, sequenced in a study of blood T cell repertoires in COVID-19. TCRdb keeps only in-frame clones here, not all; method: immunoSEQ multiplex PCR. The repertoire holds some 83,000 clones, with around 88% as singletons. The specimen was peripheral blood. Receptor source: a woman aged 80 or over with active or convalescent COVID-19.

This clone showed up just a few times. The rearrangement joins TRBV20-1 to TRBJ1-3; D is possibly TRBD1 (6 bases). The ends were cut back, 3 bases at V and 3 bases at J, with 12 bases in the middle. This CDR3 is 14 amino acids long. Per the germline V gene, CDR1 is DFQATT and CDR2 is SNEGSKA (reference sequence). The CDR3 is CSASPGVFGNTIYF. The DNA of the CDR3 is TGCAGTGCTAGTCCAGGGGTTTTTGGAAACACCATATATTTT.

The V call is TRBV3-1 (or the pseudogene TRBV3-2), the J call TRBJ1-5, with a tentative D call TRBD1 (5 bases). Per the germline V gene, CDR1 is LGHDT and CDR2 is YNNKEL (reference sequence). The length of the CDR3 is 15 residues. V was trimmed by 1 base and J by 2 bases, leaving 9 bases between them. This CDR3 is CASSQAGGGNQPQHF. CDR3 nucleotides: TGTGCCAGCAGCCAAGCGGGGGGGGGCAATCAGCCCCAGCATTTT.

This clone was counted only a few times. The chain joins TRBV15 to TRBJ2-3, with 11 bases fitting TRBD1. This CDR3 is 15 amino acids long. V lost 3 bases to trimming and J lost 5 bases; unmatched junction nucleotides: 4. Germline-derived CDR1 and CDR2 are LNHNV and YYDKDF (reference sequence). The CDR3 bases are TGTGCCACCAGCAGGGACAGGGGGCAGGGAGATACGCAGTATTTT. Its protein is CATSRDRGQGDTQYF.

This chain joins TRBV18 and TRBJ1-1; D unresolved. Germline V lookup: CDR1 KGHSH, CDR2 LQKENI. The CDR3 consists of 12 residues. Trimming removed 5 bases from V and 1 base from J, with 5 bases in between. In nucleotides, the CDR3 is TGTGCCAGCTCAGGGCAGAACACTGAAGCTTTCTTT. Encoded protein: CASSGQNTEAFF.

The gene calls are TRBV2 and TRBJ2-4; 14 nucleotides align to TRBD2. Germline CDR1 and CDR2: SNHLY and FYNNEI. The CDR3 covers 18 residues. After removal of 8 bases from V and 8 bases from J, the junction contained 17 bases not matched to a gene. CDR3 nucleotide sequence: TGTGCCAGCGCCCGCCGAGGGACTAGCGGGAGAGGGGAAGACATTCAGTACTTC. Translated, it gives CASARRGTSGRGEDIQYF.

This chain joins TRBV2 and TRBJ2-5; 9 nucleotides match TRBD1. From germline, CDR1 is SNHLY and CDR2 FYNNEI. V shed 6 bases, J shed 4 bases, and the junction held 9 bases outside the gene matches. This CDR3 region has 15 residues. DNA for the CDR3: TGTGCCAGCAGGCCGGACAGGGGAGGGGTAGAGACCCAGTACTTC. This sequence encodes CASRPDRGGVETQYF. The whole variable domain, remainder taken from reference TRBV2 and TRBJ2-5, is EPEVTQTPSHQVTQMGQEVILRCVPISNHLYFYWYRQILGQKVEFLVSFYNNEISEKSEIFDDQFSVERPDGSNFTLKIRSTKLEDSAMYFCASRPDRGGVETQYFGPGTRLLVL.

Here the CDR3 reads CASRRTGETGELFF. The CDR3 coding sequence is TGTGCCAGCAGACGCACAGGGGAAACCGGGGAGCTGTTTTTT. The chain combines TRBV6-6 with TRBJ2-2, with 7 positions matching TRBD1. The germline V gene encodes CDR1 MNHNY and CDR2 SVGAGI (reference sequence). V was clipped by 6 bases and J by 5 bases; unmatched bases: 6. The CDR3 has 14 amino acids.

The chain links TRBV4-3 to TRBJ2-7, with 9 positions matching TRBD2. V gave up 0 bases and J gave up 7 bases; unmatched junction bases: 13. The length of the CDR3 is 17 residues. Per the germline V gene, CDR1 is LGHNA and CDR2 is YSLEER. This CDR3 is CASSQDFGSGGRGEQYF. For the CDR3, the DNA is TGCGCCAGCAGCCAAGATTTCGGTAGCGGGGGCCGGGGGGAGCAGTACTTC.

This clone has only a few counts. The chain combines TRBV10-2 with TRBJ2-7; D is undetermined. The length of the CDR3 is 12 residues. The germline gives CDR1 WSHSY, CDR2 SAAADI. The germline V and J ends were trimmed by 4 bases and 1 base, with 5 bases remaining between them. This CDR3 is CASSVQSYEQYF. In nucleotides, the CDR3 is TGCGCCAGCAGTGTACAGTCCTACGAGCAGTACTTC.

CDR3 region: CAWEQGSYEQYF. The CDR3, as DNA: TGTGCCTGGGAACAGGGATCCTACGAGCAGTACTTC. This sequence joins TRBV30 and TRBJ2-7, with a weak D call TRBD1 (6 bases). The V end was cut by 5 bases, the J end by 1 base, with 9 bases between. CDR1 GTSNPN and CDR2 SVGIG come from the germline V gene (reference sequence). The CDR3 loop spans 12 amino acids.

V gene TRBV27 combines with J gene TRBJ1-6, with D possibly TRBD1 on 5 matching bases. Germline assignment: CDR1 MNHEY and CDR2 SMNVEV (reference sequence). There are 15 residues in the CDR3. With 7 bases removed from V and 4 bases from J, the gap between germline ends came to 14 bases. CDR3 residues: CASNTKGYYNSPLHF. CDR3 sequence (DNA): TGTGCCAGCAACACAAAGGGGTATTATAATTCACCCCTCCACTTT.

As concerns this clone: The junction departs from the called germline gene at one end, perhaps through a read error. V gene TRBV27 combines with J gene TRBJ1-6; 8 bases are shared with TRBD1. The length of the CDR3 is 14 residues. The germline V gene encodes CDR1 MNHEY and CDR2 SMNVEV (reference sequence). Here the CDR3 reads CAGSRTGWTMPLHF. The CDR3 DNA reads TGTGCCGGCAGTAGGACAGGGTGGACGATGCCCCTCCACTTT.

This sequence joins TRBV18 and TRBJ2-2; D is unresolved. V was shortened by 3 bases and J by 5 bases, with 10 bases between the two germline ends. The CDR3 is 14 amino acids. Per germline, CDR1 KGHSH and CDR2 LQKENI. The DNA of the CDR3 is TGTGCCAGCTCACCGCCATCCGGGACCGGGGAGCTGTTTTTT. This translates into CASSPPSGTGELFF.

V gene TRBV28 combines with J gene TRBJ2-7, with no clear D. With 7 bases removed from V and 0 bases from J, the gap between germline ends came to 13 bases. CDR1 and CDR2 (germline): MDHEN, SYDVKM. This CDR3 contains 14 residues. CDR3 loop: CASMGTKSSYEQYF. Written as DNA, the CDR3 is TGTGCCAGCATGGGTACTAAGAGCTCCTACGAGCAGTACTTC.

The chain combines TRBV2 with TRBJ2-1; TRBD2 matches at 9 bases. In germline, CDR1 is SNHLY, CDR2 FYNNEI. Trimming removed 6 bases from V and 5 bases from J; junction bases left unmatched: 5. The CDR3 contains 14 residues. DNA of the CDR3: TGTGCCAGCAGAGGACTAGCGCCGAACAATGAGCAGTTCTTC. The encoded protein is CASRGLAPNNEQFF. Using reference TRBV2 and TRBJ2-1 for the parts outside the CDR3, the full variable domain is EPEVTQTPSHQVTQMGQEVILRCVPISNHLYFYWYRQILGQKVEFLVSFYNNEISEKSEIFDDQFSVERPDGSNFTLKIRSTKLEDSAMYFCASRGLAPNNEQFFGPGTRLTVL.

The V and J genes are TRBV14 and TRBJ2-1; 7 bases are a match to TRBD2. V shed 4 bases, J shed 5 bases, and the junction held 5 bases outside the gene matches. This CDR3 is 14 amino acids long. In germline, CDR1 is SGHDN, CDR2 FVKESK. In DNA, the CDR3 is TGTGCCAGCAGCCGAAATCTAGCGGACAATGAGCAGTTCTTC. Amino acids: CASSRNLADNEQFF.

The chain couples TRBV5-8 to TRBJ1-2, with a tentative D call TRBD1 (6 bases). Deletions cut 0 bases from V and 0 bases from J, with 18 bases between. Germline V lookup: CDR1 SGHTS, CDR2 YDEGEE. The CDR3 runs 18 residues. CDR3 in DNA: TGTGCCAGCAGCTTGGGCCCCCAAACAGGGCGGGCTAACTATGGCTACACCTTC. Protein product: CASSLGPQTGRANYGYTF.

This clone was seen only a few times. The chain recombines TRBV5-1 with TRBJ2-1; TRBD2 aligns across 15 bases. V dropped 4 bases and J dropped 7; count of bases not matched to a gene: 3. Germline V gene sequence: CDR1 SGHRS, CDR2 YFSETQ. The CDR3 loop spans 15 amino acids. The CDR3 DNA is TGCGCCAGCAGCCAGGGACTAGCGGGAGGAAATGAGCAGTTCTTC. Its translation: CASSQGLAGGNEQFF.

The rearrangement joins TRBV7-9 to TRBJ1-4; tentative D call: TRBD1 (6 bases). Trimming pared 3 bases from V and 8 bases from J, leaving 10 bases between. Germline V gene sequence: CDR1 SEHNR, CDR2 FQNEAQ (reference sequence). This CDR3 has 13 residues. DNA of the CDR3: TGTGCCAGCAGCTTTACAGGGCGGGAAAAACTGTTTTTT. Protein product: CASSFTGREKLFF.

The chain is built from TRBV15 and TRBJ1-2; D unresolved. Trimming took off 1 base at V and 7 bases at J, with 13 bases between the two ends. The germline V gene has CDR1 LNHNV and CDR2 YYDKDF (reference sequence). The CDR3 is 14 amino acids. The CDR3 nucleotides are TGTGCCACCAGCAGAGGCCCGTTCATTAGTGGCTACACCTTC. This codes for CATSRGPFISGYTF.

The chain uses TRBV7-9 and TRBJ1-2; D not certain. V gave up 4 bases and J gave up 9 bases, with 9 bases separating them. CDR3 length: 11 residues. CDR1 is SEHNR and CDR2 is FQNEAQ in the germline V gene (reference sequence). The CDR3 DNA sequence: TGTGCCAGCAGCTCGCGGATGAGCTACACCTTC. Translated: CASSSRMSYTF.